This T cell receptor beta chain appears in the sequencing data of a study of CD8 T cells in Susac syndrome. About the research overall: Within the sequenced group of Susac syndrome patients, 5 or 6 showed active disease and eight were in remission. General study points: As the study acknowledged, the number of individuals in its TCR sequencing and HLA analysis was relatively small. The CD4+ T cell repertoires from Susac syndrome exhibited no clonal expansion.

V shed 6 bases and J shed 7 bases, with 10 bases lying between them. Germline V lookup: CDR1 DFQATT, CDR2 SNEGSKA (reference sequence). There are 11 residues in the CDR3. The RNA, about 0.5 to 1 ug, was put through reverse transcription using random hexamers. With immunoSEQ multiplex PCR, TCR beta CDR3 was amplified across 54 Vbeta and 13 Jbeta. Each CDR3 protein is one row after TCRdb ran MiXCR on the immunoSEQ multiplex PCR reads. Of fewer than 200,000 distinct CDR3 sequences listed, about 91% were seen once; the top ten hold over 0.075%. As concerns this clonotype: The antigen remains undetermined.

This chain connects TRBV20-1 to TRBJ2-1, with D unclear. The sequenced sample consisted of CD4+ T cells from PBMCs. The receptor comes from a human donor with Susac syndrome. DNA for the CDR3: TGCAGTGCAAACTACTTAAATGAGCAGTTCTTC. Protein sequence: CSANYLNEQFF.